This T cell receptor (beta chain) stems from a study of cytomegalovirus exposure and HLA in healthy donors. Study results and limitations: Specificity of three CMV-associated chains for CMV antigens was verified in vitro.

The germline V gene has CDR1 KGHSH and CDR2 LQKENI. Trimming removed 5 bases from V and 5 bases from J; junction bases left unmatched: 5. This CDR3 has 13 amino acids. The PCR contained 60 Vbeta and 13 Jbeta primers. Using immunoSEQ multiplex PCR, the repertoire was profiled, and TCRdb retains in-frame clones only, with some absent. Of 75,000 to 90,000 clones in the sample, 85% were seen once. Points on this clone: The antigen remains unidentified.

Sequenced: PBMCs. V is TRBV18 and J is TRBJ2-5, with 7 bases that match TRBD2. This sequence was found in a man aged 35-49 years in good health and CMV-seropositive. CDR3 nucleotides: TGTGCCAGCTCATTGACTAGCATCGAGACCCAGTACTTC. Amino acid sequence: CASSLTSIETQYF.